One sample yielded the 25 T cell receptor beta chains listed below, sequenced in a study of CD8+ T cells in alopecia areata. cDNA reverse transcribed from extracted RNA served as the sequencing template. The method was immunoSEQ multiplex PCR; TCRdb's version includes in-frame clones alone and lacks a portion of them. Of under 200,000 clones listed, less than 70% were seen once; the top ten hold approximately 15%. Sample treatment: oral pan-JAK inhibitor, 5-10 mg twice daily. This specimen was CD4+ T cells sorted from blood, taken at week 24, from a patient treated with tofacitinib. The source of these receptors is a human donor with alopecia areata.

This chain joins TRBV29-1 and TRBJ1-1; 7 positions agree with TRBD1. The CDR3 length is 15 residues. Germline CDR1 and CDR2: SQVTM and ANQGSEA. The V gene end was trimmed by 7 bases and the J gene end by 0 bases; junction bases not matched to a gene: 11. The CDR3 DNA follows: TGCAGCGCCTCCCCGGGACAGCCTATGAACACTGAAGCTTTCTTT. Residues: CSASPGQPMNTEAFF.

In nucleotides, the CDR3 is TGCAGCGTTGGTACTGCCGGATTCTCCTACGAGCAGTACTTC. It is translated as CSVGTAGFSYEQYF. The gene calls are TRBV29-1 and TRBJ2-7; the D is unclear. This CDR3 contains 14 residues. V gave up 4 bases and J gave up 0 bases, with 13 bases separating them. Germline CDR1 is SQVTM and CDR2 is ANQGSEA.

The rearrangement uses TRBV2 and TRBJ2-5, with no clear D. The CDR3 sequence is 13 residues long. Germline V gene data show CDR1 as SNHLY and CDR2 as FYNNEI. V shed 7 bases and J shed 7 bases, with 16 bases lying between them. The CDR3 coding sequence is TGTGCCAGCACCCTACCCGGTGTGGGGACCCAGTACTTC. Its protein is CASTLPGVGTQYF.

Notes on this clone: The sample holds other DNA sequences that translate to the same CDR3. The chain is built from TRBV29-1 and TRBJ1-1; no clear D. V was cut by 5 bases and J by 1 base, with 5 bases left in between. The germline V gene encodes CDR1 SQVTM and CDR2 ANQGSEA. The CDR3 extends over 11 amino acids. This CDR3 reads CSVRGNTEAFF. The CDR3 DNA sequence: TGCAGCGTTCGGGGGAACACTGAAGCTTTCTTT.

There are a few counts of this clone. The chain combines TRBV6-6 with TRBJ1-2, with D unclear. The CDR3 extends over 14 amino acids. With 7 bases removed from V and 5 bases from J, the gap between germline ends came to 17 bases. Germline CDR1 is MNHNY and CDR2 is SVGAGI (reference sequence). CDR3 protein: CASTYSSGDYGYTF. The DNA of the CDR3 is TGTGCCAGCACATACTCTAGCGGGGATTATGGCTACACCTTC.

The chain carries TRBV6-5 and TRBJ1-1; a possible D gene is TRBD1 (5 bases). V lost 6 bases to trimming and J lost 2 bases, with 16 bases between them. There are 15 residues in the CDR3. The germline CDR1 and CDR2 sequences are MNHEY and SVGAGI. For the CDR3, the DNA is TGTGCCAGCAGGGGCTCATTCCAGGGAAACACTGAAGCTTTCTTT. It is translated as CASRGSFQGNTEAFF.

The chain uses TRBV27 and TRBJ2-1; a weak D match, TRBD2 (6 bases). Germline assignment: CDR1 MNHEY and CDR2 SMNVEV (reference sequence). The ends were cut back, 3 bases at V and 7 bases at J, with 16 bases in the middle. The length of the CDR3 is 15 residues. CDR3 protein: CASSFRWGGANEQFF. As DNA, the CDR3 is TGTGCCAGCAGTTTTAGGTGGGGCGGGGCAAATGAGCAGTTCTTC.

This clone turned up a few times. The chain joins TRBV5-1 to TRBJ2-3; tentative D call: TRBD2 (6 bases). CDR3 size: 14 residues. V lost 0 bases, J lost 6 bases, and 11 bases lay in between. Per the germline V gene, CDR1 is SGHRS and CDR2 is YFSETQ. The CDR3 coding sequence is TGCGCCAGCAGCTTGGGACTAGTGCCTGATACGCAGTATTTT. Its protein product is CASSLGLVPDTQYF. Variable domain in full (rest from reference TRBV5-1 and TRBJ2-3): KAGVTQTPRYLIKTRGQQVTLSCSPISGHRSVSWYQQTPGQGLQFLFEYFSETQRNKGNFPGRFSGRQFSNSRSEMNVSTLELGDSALYLCASSLGLVPDTQYFGPGTRLTVL.

The V and J genes are TRBV29-1 and TRBJ2-6; no clear D. Germline V gives CDR1 SQVTM, CDR2 ANQGSEA. CDR3 size: 14 residues. V lost 4 bases, J lost 2 bases, and 9 bases lay in between. CDR3 in amino acids: CSVAPRTGANVLTF. The CDR3 region has the DNA TGCAGCGTTGCTCCTAGGACTGGGGCCAACGTCCTGACTTTC.

This clone was counted once. This CDR3 reads CAWIQGRGNTEAFF. CDR3 in DNA: TGTGCCTGGATACAGGGGAGGGGGAACACTGAAGCTTTCTTT. V is TRBV30 and J is TRBJ1-1, with 7 bases identical to TRBD1. The V gene's germline CDR1 is GTSNPN and CDR2 SVGIG (reference sequence). The V gene end was trimmed by 4 bases and the J gene end by 1 base; junction bases not matched to a gene: 6. CDR3 size: 14 residues.

J is TRBJ1-5 and V is TRBV12-5; TRBD1 matches at 12 bases. The CDR3 covers 15 residues. V shed 6 bases, J shed 7 bases, and the junction held 7 bases outside the gene matches. Germline V gives CDR1 LGHNT, CDR2 FRNRAP. In DNA form, the CDR3 reads TGTGCTAGTGGGACGGGACAGGGGGCTTTGCAGCCCCAGCATTTT. It specifies CASGTGQGALQPQHF.

V usage is TRBV5-1 and J usage is TRBJ1-4; D call uncertain. V lost 2 bases and J lost 7, with 9 bases in between. Germline V gene sequence: CDR1 SGHRS, CDR2 YFSETQ. CDR3 length: 13 residues. CDR3 in amino acids: CASSFSAAEKLFF. The CDR3 DNA follows: TGCGCCAGCAGCTTCTCGGCGGCTGAAAAACTGTTTTTT. Full variable domain (outside the CDR3, taken from reference TRBV5-1 and TRBJ1-4): KAGVTQTPRYLIKTRGQQVTLSCSPISGHRSVSWYQQTPGQGLQFLFEYFSETQRNKGNFPGRFSGRQFSNSRSEMNVSTLELGDSALYLCASSFSAAEKLFFGSGTQLSVL.

The J gene is TRBJ1-1, the V gene TRBV30; TRBD1 might be the D (5 bases). The CDR3 is 13 residues long. The germline CDR1 and CDR2 sequences are GTSNPN and SVGIG (reference sequence). With 0 bases removed from V and 1 base from J, the gap between germline ends came to 6 bases. In DNA, the CDR3 is TGTGCCTGGAGTGTGGACACGAACACTGAAGCTTTCTTT. Its protein product is CAWSVDTNTEAFF.

The rearrangement joins TRBV7-2 to TRBJ2-5, with 13 bases fitting TRBD2. The J call could be wrong; TRBJ2-7 is a better fit for the DNA end. The CDR3 sequence is 15 residues long. Germline assignment: CDR1 SGHTA and CDR2 FQGNSA. DNA of the CDR3: TGTGCCAGCAGCTTAGGACTAGCGGGGGGCCTCGAGCAGTACTTC. Its protein product is CASSLGLAGGLEQYF.

The chain has TRBV5-1 and TRBJ1-2, with TRBD1 identical over 9 bases. The CDR3 is 16 amino acids. J lost 5 bases, V lost 2 bases, and 10 bases had no gene match. Per the germline V gene, CDR1 is SGHRS and CDR2 is YFSETQ. This CDR3 reads CASSLDSPGQGYGYTF. CDR3 bases: TGCGCCAGCAGCTTAGACTCACCGGGACAGGGTTATGGCTACACCTTC.

There are many counts of this clone. Written as DNA, the CDR3 is TGTGCCAGCAGCCCACTAGCGGGGGCCCACCTTTACAATGAGCAGTTCTTC. Residues: CASSPLAGAHLYNEQFF. This chain connects TRBV2 to TRBJ2-1; 11 nucleotides line up with TRBD2. CDR1 and CDR2 from the germline V gene are SNHLY and FYNNEI. V dropped 6 bases and J dropped 4; count of bases not matched to a gene: 11. This CDR3 comprises 17 residues.

This sequence joins TRBV29-1 and TRBJ2-7; no firm D call. The CDR3 is 13 residues long. Germline CDR1 SQVTM, CDR2 ANQGSEA. Trimming removed 4 bases from V and 1 base from J, with 11 bases in between. The CDR3: CSVVLRLSYEQYF. The CDR3 nucleotides read TGCAGCGTTGTCCTTCGTTTATCCTACGAGCAGTACTTC.

The rearrangement uses TRBV6-6 and TRBJ1-1, with D possibly being TRBD1 (6 bases). CDR3 length equals 14 residues. Trimming removed 7 bases from V and 5 bases from J, with 17 bases in between. CDR1 and CDR2 from the germline V gene are MNHNY and SVGAGI (reference sequence). In DNA, the CDR3 is TGTGCCAGCACCGACCCTCGGGGGCGAACTGAAGCTTTCTTT. Its translation: CASTDPRGRTEAFF.

CDR3 sequence (DNA): TGCAGCGTTGAAGATGGGCGGGTGGCGGGCTACACCTTC. Amino acid sequence: CSVEDGRVAGYTF. The chain combines TRBV29-1 with TRBJ1-2, with unresolved D. V was pared by 0 bases and J by 8 bases, with 13 bases between. Germline CDR1 and CDR2: SQVTM and ANQGSEA. This CDR3 has 13 residues.

This clone was found once. The chain links TRBV7-7 to TRBJ2-2; perhaps D is TRBD1 or TRBD2 (5 bases each). This CDR3 has 15 amino acids. V dropped 0 bases and J dropped 7 bases, with 12 bases sitting between them. Germline V CDR1 and CDR2: SSHAT, FNYEAQ (reference sequence). Here the CDR3 DNA reads TGTGCCAGCAGCTTAGCGGGGACCCCCGGCGGGGAGCTGTTTTTT. It specifies CASSLAGTPGGELFF.

This clone was detected only a few times. The genes are TRBV15 and TRBJ1-4, with D maybe TRBD1 (6 bases). V gave up 1 base and J gave up 7 bases, with 16 bases separating them. The CDR3 runs to 16 residues. Germline CDR1 is LNHNV and CDR2 is YYDKDF (reference sequence). The CDR3 protein is CATSRGGGRRGEKLFF. DNA for the CDR3: TGTGCCACCAGCAGAGGAGGGGGGAGACGCGGTGAAAAACTGTTTTTT.

This clone was picked up one time. The chain has TRBV9 and TRBJ1-5; D gene unclear. Trimming pared 0 bases from V and 5 bases from J, leaving 12 bases between. Germline loops: CDR1 SGDLS, CDR2 YYNGEE. The CDR3 covers 15 residues. CDR3 DNA sequence: TGTGCCAGCAGCGTAGGAGCAGGCGATGATCAGCCCCAGCATTTT. This encodes CASSVGAGDDQPQHF. The variable domain in full, completed from reference TRBV9 and TRBJ1-5, reads DSGVTQTPKHLITATGQRVTLRCSPRSGDLSVYWYQQSLDQGLQFLIQYYNGEERAKGNILERFSAQQFPDLHSELNLSSLELGDSALYFCASSVGAGDDQPQHFGDGTRLSIL.

This chain connects TRBV7-9 to TRBJ2-3; D uncertain. The CDR3 consists of 15 residues. Trimming pared 5 bases from V and 0 bases from J, leaving 12 bases between. CDR1 and CDR2 from the germline V gene are SEHNR and FQNEAQ (reference sequence). This CDR3 reads CASSLKPLSTDTQYF. CDR3 sequence (DNA): TGTGCCAGCAGCCTCAAGCCACTTAGCACAGATACGCAGTATTTT. Looking up the rest from reference TRBV7-9 and TRBJ2-3 gives the full variable domain: DTGVSQNPRHKITKRGQNVTFRCDPISEHNRLYWYRQTLGQGPEFLTYFQNEAQLEKSRLLSDRFSAERPKGSFSTLEIQRTEQGDSAMYLCASSLKPLSTDTQYFGPGTRLTVL.

This chain connects TRBV29-1 to TRBJ1-3; tentatively, D is TRBD1 (6 bases). This CDR3 comprises 12 residues. Germline loops: CDR1 SQVTM, CDR2 ANQGSEA. The V end was cut by 3 bases, the J end by 6 bases, with 9 bases between. The CDR3 spells CSVDPGENTIYF. Here the CDR3 DNA reads TGCAGCGTTGACCCAGGGGAAAACACCATATATTTT.

The rearrangement joins TRBV9 to TRBJ2-5; TRBD1 matches 8 bases. Per the germline V gene, CDR1 is SGDLS and CDR2 is YYNGEE. This CDR3 is 14 amino acids long. The ends lost 2 bases at V and 1 base at J; junction bases unmatched: 1. The CDR3 DNA sequence: TGTGCCAGCAGCGTTGGACAGGGCCAAGAGACCCAGTACTTC. It codes for CASSVGQGQETQYF.